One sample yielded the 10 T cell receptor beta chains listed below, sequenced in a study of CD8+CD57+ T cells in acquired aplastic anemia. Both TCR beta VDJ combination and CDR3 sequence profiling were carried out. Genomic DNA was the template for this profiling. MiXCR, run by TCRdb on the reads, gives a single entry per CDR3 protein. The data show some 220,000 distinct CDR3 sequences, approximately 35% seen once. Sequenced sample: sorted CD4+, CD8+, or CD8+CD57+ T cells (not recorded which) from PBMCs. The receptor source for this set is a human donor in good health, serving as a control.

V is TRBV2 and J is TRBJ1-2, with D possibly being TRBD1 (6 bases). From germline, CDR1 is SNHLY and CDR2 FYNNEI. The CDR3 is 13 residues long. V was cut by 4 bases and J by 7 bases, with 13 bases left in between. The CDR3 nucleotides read TGTGCCAGCAGTGCTAGCGGGACACCTGGCTACACCTTC. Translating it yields CASSASGTPGYTF.

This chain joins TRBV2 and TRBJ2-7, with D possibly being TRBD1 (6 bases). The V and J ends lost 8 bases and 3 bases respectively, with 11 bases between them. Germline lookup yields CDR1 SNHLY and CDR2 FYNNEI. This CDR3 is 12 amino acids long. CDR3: CASVTGFYEQYF. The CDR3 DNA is TGTGCCAGCGTTACAGGGTTCTACGAGCAGTACTTC.

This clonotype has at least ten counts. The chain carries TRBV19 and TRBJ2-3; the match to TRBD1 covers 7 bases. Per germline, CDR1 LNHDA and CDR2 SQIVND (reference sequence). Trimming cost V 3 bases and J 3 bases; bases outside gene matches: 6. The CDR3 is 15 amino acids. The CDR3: CASSILDRETDTQYF. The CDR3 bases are TGTGCCAGTAGTATTCTTGACAGGGAGACAGATACGCAGTATTTT.

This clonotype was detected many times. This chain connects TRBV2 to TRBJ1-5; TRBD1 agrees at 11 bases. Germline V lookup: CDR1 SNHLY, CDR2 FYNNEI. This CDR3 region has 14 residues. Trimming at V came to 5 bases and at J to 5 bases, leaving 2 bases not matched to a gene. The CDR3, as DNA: TGTGCCAGCAGTCGGGACAGGGGGGATCAGCCCCAGCATTTT. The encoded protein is CASSRDRGDQPQHF.

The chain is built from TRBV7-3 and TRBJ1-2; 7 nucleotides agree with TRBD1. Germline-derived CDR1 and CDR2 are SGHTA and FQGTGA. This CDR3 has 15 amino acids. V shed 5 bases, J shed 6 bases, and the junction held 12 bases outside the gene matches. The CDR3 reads CASSERGGTLDGYTF. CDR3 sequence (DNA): TGTGCCAGCAGCGAACGAGGGGGCACGTTGGATGGCTACACCTTC.

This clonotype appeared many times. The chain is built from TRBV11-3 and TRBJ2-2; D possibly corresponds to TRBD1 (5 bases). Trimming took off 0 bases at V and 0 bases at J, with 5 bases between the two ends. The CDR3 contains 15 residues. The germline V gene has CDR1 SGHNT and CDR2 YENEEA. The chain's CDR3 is CASSLDRANTGELFF. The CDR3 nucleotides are TGTGCCAGCAGCTTAGACAGGGCGAACACCGGGGAGCTGTTTTTT.

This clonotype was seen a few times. The CDR3 DNA is TGCGCCAGCAGCTTCCGGGACGGAATCTACACCTTC. Protein sequence: CASSFRDGIYTF. V gene TRBV5-1 combines with J gene TRBJ1-2, with a tentative D call TRBD1 (5 bases). CDR1 and CDR2 from the germline V gene are SGHRS and YFSETQ. Trimming left V 2 bases short and J 10 bases short, with 12 bases between. There are 12 residues in the CDR3.

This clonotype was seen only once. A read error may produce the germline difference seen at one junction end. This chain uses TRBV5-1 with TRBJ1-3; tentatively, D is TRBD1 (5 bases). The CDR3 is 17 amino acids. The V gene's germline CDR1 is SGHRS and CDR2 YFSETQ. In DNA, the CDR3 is TGCGCCAGCAGCTTGACGGGACGCAAGAACTCTGGAAGCACCATATATTTT. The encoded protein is CASSLTGRKNSGSTIYF.

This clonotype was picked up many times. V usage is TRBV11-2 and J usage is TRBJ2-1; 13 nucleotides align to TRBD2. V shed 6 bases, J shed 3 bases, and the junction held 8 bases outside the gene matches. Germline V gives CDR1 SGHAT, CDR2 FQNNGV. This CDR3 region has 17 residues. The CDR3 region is CASRTGLAGVDYNEQFF. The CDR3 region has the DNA TGTGCCAGCAGAACCGGACTAGCGGGGGTTGACTACAATGAGCAGTTCTTC.

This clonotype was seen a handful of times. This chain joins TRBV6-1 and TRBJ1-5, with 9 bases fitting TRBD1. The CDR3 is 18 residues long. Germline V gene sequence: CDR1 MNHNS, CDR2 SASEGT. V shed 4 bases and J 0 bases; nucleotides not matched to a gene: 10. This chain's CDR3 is CASSGQGGDNLSNQPQHF. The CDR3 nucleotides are TGTGCCAGCAGTGGACAGGGGGGGGATAATCTTAGCAATCAGCCCCAGCATTTT.